These T cell receptor beta chains were read from a single sample in a study of cytomegalovirus exposure and HLA in healthy donors. The table came from immunoSEQ multiplex PCR; TCRdb's copy has only in-frame clones and leaves some out. The table has 150,000 to 200,000 clones, 60% to 80% seen once; the top ten hold over 12%. Sample: PBMCs. The origin of the receptors is a man between 45 and 60 years old in good health and CMV-seropositive. CDR3s include the opening cysteine and the closing phenylalanine or tryptophan. D genes are given only for firm matches. Clone size appears in some rows only: once, few, many, or a class for an expanded clone.

D	size	V	J	CDR3	DNA
.	few	TRBV7-2	TRBJ2-4	CASSSPGLNIQYF	TGTGCCAGCAGCTCCCCAGGGTTAAACATTCAGTACTTC
TRBD1	few	TRBV6-5	TRBJ2-1	CASSYHRDRPYNEQFF	TGTGCCAGCAGTTACCACCGGGACAGACCCTACAATGAGCAGTTCTTC
.	.	TRBV19	TRBJ1-4	CASSFGDSREKLFF	TGTGCCAGTAGTTTCGGGGATTCAAGAGAAAAACTGTTTTTT
.	.	TRBV27	TRBJ2-3	CASSLAGIVTDTQYF	TGTGCCAGCAGTTTAGCGGGGATAGTCACAGATACGCAGTATTTT
.	.	TRBV18	TRBJ2-5	CASSPPGPQETQYF	TGTGCCAGCTCACCACCGGGGCCCCAAGAGACCCAGTACTTC
.	.	TRBV12-5	TRBJ2-2	CASRGSTNTGELFF	TGTGCTAGTCGGGGGTCGACAAACACCGGGGAGCTGTTTTTT
.	.	TRBV27	TRBJ1-1	CASSFDTLNTEAFF	TGTGCCAGCAGTTTTGACACCTTGAACACTGAAGCTTTCTTT
.	.	TRBV7-6	TRBJ1-5	CASSLVGQGRYSNQPQHF	TGTGCCAGCAGCTTAGTCGGGCAGGGAAGATATAGCAATCAGCCCCAGCATTTT
TRBD1	.	TRBV5-5	TRBJ1-5	CASSWDTGGGSNQPQHF	TGTGCCAGCAGCTGGGACACAGGGGGCGGCAGCAATCAGCCCCAGCATTTT
.	once	TRBV6-6	TRBJ1-4	CARLGQKTTNEKLFF	TGTGCCAGACTAGGACAGAAGACAACTAATGAAAAACTGTTTTTT
.	.	TRBV7-9	TRBJ2-2	CASSIGTGELFF	TGTGCCAGCAGTATCGGCACCGGGGAGCTGTTTTTT
.	.	TRBV19	TRBJ2-3	CASRYSGLDTQYF	TGTGCCAGTAGGTACAGCGGGCTGGATACGCAGTATTTT
.	once	TRBV19	TRBJ1-5	CASRNRESHQPQHF	TGTGCCAGTAGAAACAGGGAGTCCCATCAGCCCCAGCATTTT
.	.	TRBV18	TRBJ2-5	CASSPRQQETQYF	TGTGCCAGCTCACCACGACAGCAAGAGACCCAGTACTTC
.	.	TRBV30	TRBJ2-1	CAWSVRGGTISYNEQFF	TGTGCCTGGAGTGTACGTGGTGGGACAATATCCTACAATGAGCAGTTCTTC
TRBD2	.	TRBV11-3	TRBJ2-1	CASSSRLAGGNNEQFF	TGTGCCAGCAGCTCTCGACTAGCGGGGGGCAACAATGAGCAGTTCTTC
TRBD1	.	TRBV5-6	TRBJ2-4	CASSPKVTGAAKNIQYF	TGTGCCAGCAGCCCCAAGGTGACAGGGGCAGCCAAAAACATTCAGTACTTC
TRBD1	.	TRBV7-9	TRBJ1-6	CASSPQGQGYNSPLHF	TGTGCCAGCAGCCCACAGGGACAGGGCTATAATTCACCCCTCCACTTT
.	.	TRBV4-3	TRBJ1-2	CASSQDYFDATLEGYTF	TGCGCCAGCAGCCAAGATTATTTCGACGCGACGTTGGAGGGCTACACCTTC
.	few	TRBV9	TRBJ2-7	CASSPTGLGSHEQYF	TGTGCCAGCAGTCCTACAGGTCTAGGGTCCCACGAGCAGTACTTC
.	.	TRBV7-2	TRBJ2-1	CASSLNRGVGNEQFF	TGTGCCAGCAGCTTAAATCGAGGAGTTGGTAATGAGCAGTTCTTC
.	.	TRBV4-3	TRBJ1-4	CASSQGGLGRDEKLFF	TGCGCCAGCAGCCAAGGGGGTTTAGGGAGGGATGAAAAACTGTTTTTT
TRBD2	.	TRBV13	TRBJ2-1	CASSLSVGRSGMNEQFF	TGTGCCAGCAGCTTATCGGTGGGCAGGAGCGGGATGAATGAGCAGTTCTTC